This T cell receptor beta chain was sequenced during a study of shared clonotypes between healthy human individuals. A remark on this clone: The antigen is undetermined.

The study's findings and limits: Clonotype sharing among donors was thought likely to change with sequencing depth. Non-shared clonotypes had lower generation probabilities than those shared by all four donors.

V lost 1 base, J lost 2 bases, and 15 bases lay in between. Germline assignment: CDR1 MNHNS and CDR2 SASEGT. The CDR3 totals 16 residues. Across several immunoSEQ plates, the genomic DNA of each subset was split evenly. Sequenced by immunoSEQ multiplex PCR; TCRdb stores in-frame clones only, minus some. The sample lists roughly 2.5 million clones, around nine tenths occurring once. What was sequenced was naive CD4+ T cells sorted from blood. Indicated subset: CD45RA+ positively selected. The sequence was obtained from a man aged 18 to 29 in good health. This chain joins TRBV6-1 and TRBJ2-7; weak D call: TRBD1 (6 bases). The CDR3 region is CASSEVLDSTPYEQYF. The CDR3 nucleotides read TGTGCCAGCAGTGAAGTCCTGGACAGTACCCCCTACGAGCAGTACTTC.